Presented here are 15 T cell receptor beta chains from one specimen sequenced in a study of blood T cell repertoires in COVID-19. This table comes from immunoSEQ multiplex PCR, and its TCRdb copy is limited to in-frame clones, with some not included. Altogether roughly 41,000 clones are present, 88% being singletons, with the ten largest covering about 4.6%. Sequenced material: peripheral blood. The source is a human donor in a cohort sampled during active COVID-19.

The rearrangement joins TRBV4-1 to TRBJ2-5, with D perhaps TRBD2 (5 bases). CDR3 length: 13 residues. CDR1 and CDR2 from the germline V gene are MGHRA and YSYEKL. V gave up 0 bases and J gave up 6 bases, with 8 bases separating them. This CDR3 is CASSQDTGKTQYF. CDR3 nucleotides: TGCGCCAGCAGCCAAGATACCGGGAAGACCCAGTACTTC.

A few counts support this clone. V usage is TRBV19 and J usage is TRBJ1-5, with no clear D. Trimming shortened V by 5 bases and J by 0 bases, and 5 bases separated the two germline ends. This CDR3 spans 13 amino acids. Germline V lookup: CDR1 LNHDA, CDR2 SQIVND (reference sequence). The CDR3 is CASSLNSNQPQHF. DNA of the CDR3: TGTGCCAGTAGTTTAAATAGCAATCAGCCCCAGCATTTT.

This chain uses TRBV27 with TRBJ2-1, with TRBD2 matching over 12 bases. V shed 2 bases and J 1 base; nucleotides not matched to a gene: 6. The CDR3 length is 18 residues. CDR1 and CDR2 (germline): MNHEY, SMNVEV (reference sequence). CDR3 in DNA: TGTGCCAGCAGTTTACGGCTAGCGGGAGGGCCGTCCTACAATGAGCAGTTCTTC. Translating it yields CASSLRLAGGPSYNEQFF.

The CDR3 protein is CASSFLVSGYTF. In DNA form, the CDR3 reads TGTGCCAGCAGTTTCCTGGTTAGTGGCTACACCTTC. The chain links TRBV5-6 to TRBJ1-2; D remains ambiguous. The CDR3 runs to 12 residues. Between the trimmed V and J ends, which lost 5 bases and 7 bases, there was a span of 12 bases. Germline CDR1 SGHDT, CDR2 YYEEEE.

The rearrangement joins TRBV28 to TRBJ1-2; a weak D match, TRBD1 (6 bases). The CDR3 is made up of 13 amino acids. CDR1 is MDHEN and CDR2 is SYDVKM in the germline V gene. Trimming left V 3 bases short and J 4 bases short, with 9 bases between. CDR3 in amino acids: CASSFTGSYGYTF. CDR3 coding DNA: TGTGCCAGCAGTTTTACAGGGTCCTATGGCTACACCTTC.

This clone came up a few times. The chain uses TRBV21-1 and TRBJ2-3; TRBD2 is the table's D call, not checked against the DNA. TRBV21-1 is shown as a pseudogene. The CDR3 sequence is 17 residues long. This CDR3 is CASSKSQLAGTTDTQYF. The CDR3 DNA sequence: TGTGCCAGCAGCAAGTCCCAACTAGCGGGAACGACAGATACGCAGTATTTT.

J is TRBJ2-3 and V is TRBV5-6; D perhaps matches TRBD2 (5 bases). Germline assignment: CDR1 SGHDT and CDR2 YYEEEE. Trimming cost V 4 bases and J 5 bases, with 17 bases left between them. CDR3 length: 15 residues. CDR3 sequence: CASSGVSPRGDTQYF. CDR3 nucleotides: TGTGCCAGCAGCGGGGTTAGTCCTCGGGGAGATACGCAGTATTTT.

This clone was detected only once. J is TRBJ1-3 and V is TRBV9, with TRBD1 as a possible D gene (5 bases). Germline CDR1 reads SGDLS; CDR2 reads YYNGEE. CDR3 length: 16 amino acids. V lost 4 bases and J 0 bases, leaving 14 bases between the germline ends. The CDR3 is CASSTRSTVSGNTIYF. CDR3 bases: TGTGCCAGCAGCACCCGGTCGACAGTCTCTGGAAACACCATATATTTT.

V is TRBV23-1 and J is TRBJ2-1; 7 nucleotides line up with TRBD1. TRBV23-1 is placed among ORFs of uncertain function. CDR3 length: 16 amino acids. The junction had 10 bases not matched to a gene; V was cut back by 6 bases and J by 2 bases. The CDR3 region is CASSQPDRDTYNEQFF. CDR3 coding DNA: TGCGCCAGCAGCCAACCCGACAGGGATACCTACAATGAGCAGTTCTTC.

The chain links TRBV2 to TRBJ2-1; tentative D call: TRBD2 (6 bases). This CDR3 region has 15 residues. V lost 2 bases, J lost 5 bases, and 13 bases lay in between. Germline-derived CDR1 and CDR2 are SNHLY and FYNNEI. As DNA, the CDR3 is TGTGCCAGCAGTGAATCCGGGGGAGGTAACAATGAGCAGTTCTTC. This gives the protein CASSESGGGNNEQFF.

The J gene is TRBJ1-2, the V gene TRBV30, with 8 bases that match TRBD1. This CDR3 contains 12 residues. CDR1 GTSNPN and CDR2 SVGIG come from the germline V gene (reference sequence). V dropped 2 bases and J dropped 7; count of bases not matched to a gene: 3. The CDR3 DNA is TGTGCCTGGAGTCCGGGACAGGCTGGCTACACCTTC. This codes for CAWSPGQAGYTF.

V gene TRBV7-9 combines with J gene TRBJ2-5, with 10 bases lining up with TRBD1. J gave up 5 bases and V 5 bases, and 11 bases lay outside the gene matches. In germline, CDR1 is SEHNR, CDR2 FQNEAQ (reference sequence). This CDR3 has 16 amino acids. The CDR3 is CASSQLPGQGRETQYF. In DNA form, the CDR3 reads TGTGCCAGCAGCCAACTACCGGGACAGGGGAGGGAGACCCAGTACTTC.

This chain uses TRBV6-1 with TRBJ1-5; weak D call: TRBD1 (6 bases). Trimming pared 1 base from V and 6 bases from J, leaving 16 bases between. The CDR3 has 16 residues. Germline V gene lookup returns CDR1 MNHNS and CDR2 SASEGT. The CDR3 nucleotides read TGTGCCAGCAGTGAAGGTGTGGCAGGGGAGGGTCAGCCCCAGCATTTT. It specifies CASSEGVAGEGQPQHF.

The J gene is TRBJ1-1, the V gene TRBV6-1; 12 bases line up with TRBD1. Germline assignment: CDR1 MNHNS and CDR2 SASEGT. V was pared by 2 bases and J by 2 bases, with 9 bases of the junction left unmatched. CDR3 length equals 18 residues. The CDR3 DNA reads as TGTGCCAGCAGTGAAAATCGGGACAGGGGGCGAATAAACACTGAAGCTTTCTTT. It specifies CASSENRDRGRINTEAFF.

The chain carries TRBV30 and TRBJ2-1; TRBD2 matches at 8 bases. From germline, CDR1 is GTSNPN and CDR2 SVGIG (reference sequence). CDR3 length: 15 amino acids. V lost 3 bases and J lost 3; bases outside the gene matches: 7. The CDR3 DNA follows: TGTGCCTGGAGCCGACTAGCGACGCTCTACAATGAGCAGTTCTTC. It codes for CAWSRLATLYNEQFF.